This T cell receptor (beta chain) was recovered during a study of chemoradiotherapy in HPV16-positive cancers. Over chemoradiotherapy, repertoires were sampled more than once. Trimming pared 5 bases from V and 3 bases from J, leaving 14 bases between. Looked up from germline, CDR1 is MDHEN and CDR2 is SYDVKM. The CDR3 sequence is 14 residues long. Method: immunoSEQ multiplex PCR; TCRdb's copy keeps in-frame clones and lacks some. The sample includes around 68,000 clones, 88% of them seen just once. The receptor's source is a human donor with HPV-associated anogenital cancer. The genes are TRBV28 and TRBJ2-7, with D possibly called TRBD1 or TRBD2 (7 bases each). Material: blood, obtained from a patient who underwent chemoradiotherapy. The CDR3 sequence: CASSRGAGGYEQYF. As DNA, the CDR3 is TGTGCCAGCAGTCGGGGGGCAGGGGGCTACGAGCAGTACTTC.